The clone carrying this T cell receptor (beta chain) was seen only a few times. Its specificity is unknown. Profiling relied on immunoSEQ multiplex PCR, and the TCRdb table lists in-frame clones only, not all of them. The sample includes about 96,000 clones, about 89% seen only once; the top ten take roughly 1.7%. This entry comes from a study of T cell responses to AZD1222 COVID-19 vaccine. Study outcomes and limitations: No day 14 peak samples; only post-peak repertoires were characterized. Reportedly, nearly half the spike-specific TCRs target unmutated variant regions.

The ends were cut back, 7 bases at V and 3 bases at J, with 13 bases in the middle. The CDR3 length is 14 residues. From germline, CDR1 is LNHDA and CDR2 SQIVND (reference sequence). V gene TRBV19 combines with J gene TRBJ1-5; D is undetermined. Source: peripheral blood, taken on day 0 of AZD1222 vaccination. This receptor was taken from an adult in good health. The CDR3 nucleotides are TGTGCCAGTATAGCGTCCTCCTACAATCAGCCCCAGCATTTT. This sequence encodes CASIASSYNQPQHF.